This T cell receptor beta chain was identified in a study of beta chain features in type 1 diabetes. CD4+ naive, central memory, regulatory and stem cell-like memory cells were sorted via CD45RO/CCR7/CD25/CD127/CD95/CD27. Findings of the study overall: Type 1 diabetes patients showed fewer insertions and more deletions at VDJ junctions. All four CD4+ subsets from Type 1 diabetes patients carried moderately but significantly shorter TCRB CDR3s.

Reverse transcription of all isolated RNA meant that expressed TCRB transcripts were sequenced. Here immunoSEQ multiplex PCR was the method, and the copy in TCRdb shows in-frame clones only, minus some. In the table there are hundreds of thousands of clones, over 10% of which are singletons. Details on this clone: Its antigen is unidentified.

The V and J ends lost 10 bases and 0 bases respectively, with 16 bases between them. Germline V gene sequence: CDR1 SNHLY, CDR2 FYNNEI. CDR3 length: 15 residues. The rearrangement joins TRBV2 to TRBJ2-4; possible D gene TRBD1, 6 bases. This clonotype was sampled from a young man with type 1 diabetes. Sequenced: naive CD4+ T cells from blood. CDR3 sequence: CAINPGALAKNIQYF. The CDR3 DNA is TGTGCCATTAACCCAGGGGCTTTAGCCAAAAACATTCAGTACTTC.